This passage covers 19 T cell receptor beta chains from one sample sequenced in a study of cytomegalovirus exposure and HLA in healthy donors. Researchers ran the PCR with 60 Vbeta and 13 Jbeta primers. Clones were read by immunoSEQ multiplex PCR, and TCRdb kept only the in-frame ones, dropping some. The sample gives 200,000 or so clones, 80% to 85% of which show up once; 6.5% is in the top ten. The sample was PBMCs. The receptors here all came from a woman in her forties or fifties in good health and CMV-seropositive.

The chain recombines TRBV9 with TRBJ2-1; 7 bases agree with TRBD1. Per the germline V gene, CDR1 is SGDLS and CDR2 is YYNGEE. The junction had 8 bases not matched to a gene; V was cut back by 4 bases and J by 4 bases. The CDR3 length is 15 residues. The CDR3 DNA reads TGTGCCAGCAGCCTAAGGGGGACAGTTTACAATGAGCAGTTCTTC. Protein: CASSLRGTVYNEQFF.

This clone has just a few counts. The chain employs TRBV7-9 and TRBJ2-5; 10 bases line up with TRBD1. Trimming at V came to 5 bases and at J to 0 bases, leaving 3 bases not matched to a gene. Germline V gene sequence: CDR1 SEHNR, CDR2 FQNEAQ (reference sequence). The CDR3 has 15 amino acids. DNA of the CDR3: TGTGCCAGCAGCCCCGGGACAGGGGACCAAGAGACCCAGTACTTC. This gives the protein CASSPGTGDQETQYF.

This clone came up once. V usage is TRBV13 and J usage is TRBJ1-1; no firm D call. Per the germline V gene, CDR1 is PRHDT and CDR2 is FYEKMQ (reference sequence). There are 14 residues in the CDR3. V was trimmed by 6 bases and J by 1 base, leaving 12 bases between them. The CDR3, as DNA: TGTGCCAGCAGTTTTGCGGGGAAGAACACTGAAGCTTTCTTT. It codes for CASSFAGKNTEAFF. Looking up the rest from reference TRBV13 and TRBJ1-1 gives the full variable domain: AAGVIQSPRHLIKEKRETATLKCYPIPRHDTVYWYQQGPGQDPQFLISFYEKMQSDKGSIPDRFSAQQFSDYHSELNMSSLELGDSALYFCASSFAGKNTEAFFGQGTRLTVV.

This clone occurred a few times. J is TRBJ2-1 and V is TRBV7-9; 13 bases map to TRBD2. The CDR3 totals 16 residues. In germline, CDR1 is SEHNR, CDR2 FQNEAQ (reference sequence). Losses at the gene ends were 1 base for V and 8 bases for J; bases not matched to a gene: 5. As DNA, the CDR3 is TGTGCCAGCAGCTTAGAAGGGACTAGCGGGATCTATGAGCAGTTCTTC. Translated: CASSLEGTSGIYEQFF.

CDR3 amino acids: CASSRVDRVKETQYF. The CDR3 DNA is TGTGCCAGCAGCCGCGTGGACAGGGTGAAAGAGACCCAGTACTTC. The chain recombines TRBV5-4 with TRBJ2-5; the match to TRBD1 covers 8 bases. V was clipped by 4 bases and J by 3 bases; unmatched bases: 8. Germline V lookup: CDR1 SGHNT, CDR2 YYREEE (reference sequence). This CDR3 region has 15 residues.

This clone was detected a few times. Written as DNA, the CDR3 is TGTGCCAGTAGCGACAGCTATAGCAATCAGCCCCAGCATTTT. Translated, it gives CASSDSYSNQPQHF. The chain recombines TRBV19 with TRBJ1-5; D perhaps matches TRBD1 (5 bases). V gave up 6 bases and J gave up 0 bases, with 9 bases separating them. Looked up from germline, CDR1 is LNHDA and CDR2 is SQIVND (reference sequence). The CDR3 runs 14 residues.

The V gene is TRBV4-1, the J gene TRBJ2-7, with TRBD1 identical over 9 bases. The germline CDR1 and CDR2 sequences are MGHRA and YSYEKL. V was clipped by 0 bases and J by 5 bases; unmatched bases: 14. There are 18 residues in the CDR3. The CDR3 here is CASSQDFPVNRGRHEQYF. The CDR3 region has the DNA TGCGCCAGCAGCCAAGATTTCCCCGTGAACAGGGGGCGCCACGAGCAGTACTTC.

The chain combines TRBV4-1 with TRBJ2-1, with D possibly matching TRBD2 (5 bases). Trimming removed 2 bases at V and 8 bases at J, with 13 bases between. The length of the CDR3 is 14 residues. Germline CDR1 MGHRA, CDR2 YSYEKL. Here the CDR3 DNA reads TGCGCCAGCAGCCAACCGGGAAGGACGGATGAGCAGTTCTTC. This sequence encodes CASSQPGRTDEQFF.

This chain uses TRBV6-5 with TRBJ1-3; no definite D call. This CDR3 has 16 residues. Trimming shortened V by 2 bases and J by 0 bases, and 11 bases separated the two germline ends. CDR1 MNHEY and CDR2 SVGAGI come from the germline V gene. In DNA, the CDR3 is TGTGCCAGCAGTTACGACTATTCGGGCTCTGGAAACACCATATATTTT. Translated, it gives CASSYDYSGSGNTIYF.

The chain employs TRBV6-1 and TRBJ2-5; 12 positions match TRBD2. This CDR3 contains 15 residues. The ends lost 5 bases at V and 2 bases at J; junction bases unmatched: 3. Per the germline V gene, CDR1 is MNHNS and CDR2 is SASEGT. The chain's CDR3 is CASSLAGGRQETQYF. CDR3 DNA: TGTGCCAGCAGTCTAGCGGGGGGGCGTCAAGAGACCCAGTACTTC.

This chain uses TRBV9 with TRBJ2-2; D may be TRBD1 (5 bases). Trimming pared 2 bases from V and 7 bases from J, leaving 12 bases between. CDR1 SGDLS and CDR2 YYNGEE come from the germline V gene. CDR3 length: 14 amino acids. CDR3 amino acids: CASSVIGAGGELFF. The CDR3 DNA reads TGTGCCAGCAGCGTTATAGGGGCTGGCGGGGAGCTGTTTTTT.

This clone has a single count. This chain joins TRBV7-9 and TRBJ2-7, with 7 bases fitting TRBD1. J lost 3 bases, V lost 5 bases, and 4 bases had no gene match. The germline V gene has CDR1 SEHNR and CDR2 FQNEAQ (reference sequence). This CDR3 is built from 13 residues. CDR3 in amino acids: CASSDRDSYEQYF. The CDR3 DNA sequence: TGTGCCAGCAGCGACCGGGACAGCTACGAGCAGTACTTC.

The chain recombines TRBV19 with TRBJ1-5; a weak D match, TRBD1 (6 bases). The CDR3 loop spans 14 amino acids. CDR1 and CDR2 (germline): LNHDA, SQIVND (reference sequence). Between the trimmed V and J ends, which lost 6 bases and 6 bases, there was a span of 15 bases. CDR3 region: CASRGALLSQPQHF. The DNA of the CDR3 is TGTGCCAGTAGGGGGGCCTTACTGTCTCAGCCCCAGCATTTT.

CDR3 residues: CAWAGTSTGELFF. The CDR3 DNA sequence: TGTGCCTGGGCCGGGACAAGCACCGGGGAGCTGTTTTTT. The chain joins TRBV30 to TRBJ2-2; D might be TRBD1 (6 bases). V was cut by 5 bases and J by 4 bases, with 11 bases left in between. CDR1 GTSNPN and CDR2 SVGIG come from the germline V gene (reference sequence). The CDR3 covers 13 residues.

This chain links TRBV11-2 with TRBJ2-1, with D maybe TRBD2 (5 bases). V lost 2 bases to trimming and J lost 2 bases, with 7 bases between them. The CDR3 spans 14 residues. The V gene's germline CDR1 is SGHAT and CDR2 FQNNGV. CDR3 sequence: CASSLRGPYNEQFF. The DNA of the CDR3 is TGTGCCAGCAGCTTACGGGGTCCCTACAATGAGCAGTTCTTC. The full variable domain, rest sourced from reference TRBV11-2 and TRBJ2-1, is EAGVAQSPRYKIIEKRQSVAFWCNPISGHATLYWYQQILGQGPKLLIQFQNNGVVDDSQLPKDRFSAERLKGVDSTLKIQPAKLEDSAVYLCASSLRGPYNEQFFGPGTRLTVL.

The chain recombines TRBV7-2 with TRBJ1-1; D is uncertain. The CDR3 covers 15 residues. Germline CDR1 and CDR2: SGHTA and FQGNSA. V lost 6 bases and J lost 3, with 17 bases in between. The CDR3 loop is CASSFSQDGDTEAFF. The DNA of the CDR3 is TGTGCCAGCAGTTTTTCCCAGGACGGGGACACTGAAGCTTTCTTT.

The V and J genes are TRBV4-1 and TRBJ1-2; TRBD1 matches at 8 bases. CDR1 MGHRA and CDR2 YSYEKL come from the germline V gene. The trim removed 3 bases at V and 0 bases at J, leaving 3 bases unmatched. This CDR3 has 15 residues. As DNA, the CDR3 is TGCGCCAGCAGCCACCCGGGACAGGCTAACTATGGCTACACCTTC. It encodes CASSHPGQANYGYTF.

The chain is built from TRBV2 and TRBJ2-1, with 7 positions matching TRBD2. J gave up 0 bases and V 8 bases, and 7 bases lay outside the gene matches. This CDR3 is 15 amino acids long. The germline gives CDR1 SNHLY, CDR2 FYNNEI. CDR3 nucleotide sequence: TGTGCCAGCTCGGGGGGTCATGGCTCCTACAATGAGCAGTTCTTC. Its protein is CASSGGHGSYNEQFF.

This clone was counted a few times. This chain joins TRBV4-1 and TRBJ2-7, with 9 nucleotides matching TRBD1. V lost 0 bases and J lost 3; bases outside the gene matches: 12. Germline CDR1 is MGHRA and CDR2 is YSYEKL. The CDR3 totals 18 residues. The CDR3 loop reads CASSQDRGLTGGFYEQYF. The CDR3 DNA follows: TGCGCCAGCAGCCAAGATAGGGGCCTGACAGGGGGATTCTACGAGCAGTACTTC.